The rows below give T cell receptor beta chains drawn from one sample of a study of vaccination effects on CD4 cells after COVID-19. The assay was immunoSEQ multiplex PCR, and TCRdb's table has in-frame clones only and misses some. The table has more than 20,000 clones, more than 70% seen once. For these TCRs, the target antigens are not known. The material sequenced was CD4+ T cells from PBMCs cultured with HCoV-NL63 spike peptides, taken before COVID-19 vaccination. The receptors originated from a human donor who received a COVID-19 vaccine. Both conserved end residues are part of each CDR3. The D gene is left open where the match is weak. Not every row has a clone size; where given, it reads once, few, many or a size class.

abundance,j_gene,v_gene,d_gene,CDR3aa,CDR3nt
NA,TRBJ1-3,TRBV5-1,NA,CASSLGGGGNTIYF,TGCGCCAGCAGCTTGGGGGGAGGTGGAAACACCATATATTTT
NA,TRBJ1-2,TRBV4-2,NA,CASSQEAGVNYGYTF,TGTGCCAGCAGCCAAGAAGCAGGGGTTAACTATGGCTACACCTTC
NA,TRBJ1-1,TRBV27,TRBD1,CASNWDRRNTEAFF,TGTGCCAGCAATTGGGACAGGCGGAACACTGAAGCTTTCTTT
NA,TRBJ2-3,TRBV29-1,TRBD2,CSVEEAGGRQDTQYF,TGCAGCGTTGAAGAAGCGGGGGGGCGGCAAGATACGCAGTATTTT
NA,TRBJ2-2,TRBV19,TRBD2,CASSLSGTRGTGELFF,TGTGCCAGTAGTCTATCCGGGACTAGAGGCACCGGGGAGCTGTTTTTT
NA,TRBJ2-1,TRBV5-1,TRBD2,CASHGGTSVYNEQFF,TGCGCCAGCCACGGGGGGACTAGTGTCTACAATGAGCAGTTCTTC
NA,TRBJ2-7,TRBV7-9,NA,CASSSTRSGGHSYEQYF,TGTGCCAGCAGCTCAACACGTAGTGGGGGGCACTCCTACGAGCAGTACTTC
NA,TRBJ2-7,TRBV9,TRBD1,CASSSGTGSYEQYF,TGTGCCAGCAGCTCCGGGACAGGGTCCTACGAGCAGTACTTC
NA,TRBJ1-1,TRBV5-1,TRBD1,CASSFNRGQQDTEAFF,TGCGCCAGCAGCTTCAACAGGGGGCAGCAGGACACTGAAGCTTTCTTT
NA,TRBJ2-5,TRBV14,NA,CASSQVAGWETQYF,TGTGCCAGCAGCCAAGTTGCGGGGTGGGAGACCCAGTACTTC
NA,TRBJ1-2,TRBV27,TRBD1,CASSPHTGGSNYGYTF,TGTGCCAGCAGTCCCCATACAGGGGGGTCAAACTATGGCTACACCTTC
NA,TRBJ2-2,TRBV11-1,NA,CASHPGSSGELFF,TGTGCCAGCCACCCGGGGAGCTCCGGGGAGCTGTTTTTT
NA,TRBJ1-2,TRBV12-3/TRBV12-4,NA,CASSLSGAGYTF,TGTGCCAGCAGTTTATCGGGAGCTGGCTACACCTTC
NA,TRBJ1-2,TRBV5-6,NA,CASTYTWSRANYGYTF,TGTGCCAGCACGTACACCTGGAGCAGAGCTAACTATGGCTACACCTTC
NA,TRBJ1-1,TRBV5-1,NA,CASSLAGSSDTEAFF,TGCGCCAGCAGCTTGGCAGGGTCTAGTGACACTGAAGCTTTCTTT
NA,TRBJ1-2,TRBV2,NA,CASSEQGNYGYTF,TGTGCCAGCAGTGAACAGGGAAACTATGGCTACACCTTC
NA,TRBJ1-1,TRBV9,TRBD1,CASSPGQALYTEAFF,TGTGCCAGCAGCCCAGGACAGGCTTTGTACACTGAAGCTTTCTTT
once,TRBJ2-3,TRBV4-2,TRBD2,CASSQDMFPGGRDTQYF,TGTGCCAGCAGCCAAGATATGTTTCCGGGGGGGCGGGATACGCAGTATTTT
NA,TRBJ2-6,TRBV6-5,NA,CASGLGVTGANVLTF,TGTGCCAGCGGATTGGGGGTAACTGGGGCCAACGTCCTGACTTTC
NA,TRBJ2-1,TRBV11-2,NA,CASSRTESSYNEQFF,TGTGCCAGCAGCCGGACAGAGAGCTCCTACAATGAGCAGTTCTTC
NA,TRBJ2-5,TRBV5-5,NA,CASSFSTPQETQYF,TGTGCCAGCAGCTTCTCTACCCCCCAAGAGACCCAGTACTTC
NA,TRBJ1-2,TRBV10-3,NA,CATRRTDYGYTF,TGTGCCACTAGACGGACAGACTATGGCTACACCTTC
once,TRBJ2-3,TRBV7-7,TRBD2,CASSLGLAGGPDTQYF,TGTGCCAGCAGCTTAGGGCTAGCGGGAGGGCCAGATACGCAGTATTTT
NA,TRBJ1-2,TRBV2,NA,CASSEASRVGGGYTF,TGTGCCAGCAGTGAAGCTTCCCGAGTGGGGGGCGGCTACACCTTC